The 24 T cell receptor beta chains reported below all come from one sample, sequenced in a study of T-cell reconstitution after alpha-beta-depleted transplantation in children. Using unique molecular identifiers, the investigators prepared the TCRbeta library. One entry per CDR3 protein, called by TCRdb with MiXCR from the PCR reads. The sample lists 800,000 to 1,000,000 distinct CDR3 sequences; under 30% were seen once. Sequencing used PBMCs, mostly from graft donor cells, obtained 360 days after TCRalphabeta/CD19-depleted stem cell transplant. These receptors were obtained from a boy under three years old who had a stem cell transplant for SCID, so the T cells may come from the graft donor.

This clonotype was seen more than once but under ten times. This chain uses TRBV12-3 or TRBV12-4 with TRBJ1-1, with 8 bases lining up with TRBD1. The junction had 10 bases not matched to a gene; V was cut back by 6 bases and J by 10 bases. The CDR3 runs to 13 residues. The CDR3 loop is CASSPGTGRTAFF. As DNA, the CDR3 is TGTGCCAGCAGCCCCGGGACAGGACGTACAGCTTTCTTT.

In this sample, this clonotype turned up a few times. This chain connects TRBV5-1 to TRBJ2-3; D remains unclear. The CDR3 is 12 amino acids. Per the germline V gene, CDR1 is SGHRS and CDR2 is YFSETQ. V was shortened by 6 bases and J by 3 bases, with 8 bases between the two germline ends. For the CDR3, the DNA is TGCGCCAGCAAAGGATTTACAGATACGCAGTATTTT. It is translated as CASKGFTDTQYF.

J is TRBJ2-7 and V is TRBV15, with unresolved D. The CDR3 is 15 amino acids. Germline lookup yields CDR1 LNHNV and CDR2 YYDKDF (reference sequence). With 1 base removed from V and 2 bases from J, the gap between germline ends came to 12 bases. The CDR3 is CATSRVAVSAYEQYF. The CDR3 DNA reads TGTGCCACCAGCAGAGTGGCAGTGAGTGCCTACGAGCAGTACTTC.

This clonotype was observed a few times. The chain links TRBV28 to TRBJ1-3; D not resolved. Germline loops: CDR1 MDHEN, CDR2 SYDVKM. Trimming removed 5 bases from V and 7 bases from J, with 15 bases in between. The CDR3 spans 14 residues. The CDR3 DNA reads as TGTGCCAGCAGTGACCAGACACGGGCTAACACCATATATTTT. As protein: CASSDQTRANTIYF.

This clonotype was detected only a few times. The chain uses TRBV7-2 and TRBJ2-7; D possibly uses TRBD1 or TRBD2 (5 bases each). Between the trimmed V and J ends, which lost 5 bases and 3 bases, there was a span of 20 bases. Per the germline V gene, CDR1 is SGHTA and CDR2 is FQGNSA. The CDR3 has 16 residues. CDR3 sequence (DNA): TGTGCCAGCAGCCAGCAGATGGGGGATCGGCTCTACGAGCAGTACTTC. Translation: CASSQQMGDRLYEQYF.

This chain uses TRBV5-1 with TRBJ2-7; the D gene is possibly TRBD1 (5 bases). CDR1 is SGHRS and CDR2 is YFSETQ in the germline V gene. The CDR3 extends over 15 amino acids. Trimming removed 1 base at V and 2 bases at J, with 13 bases between. For the CDR3, the DNA is TGCGCCAGCAGCTTGAGGGGCCTTCACCCCTACGAGCAGTACTTC. Residues: CASSLRGLHPYEQYF.

This rearrangement joins TRBV4-3 to TRBJ2-3; TRBD2 aligns across 9 bases. The CDR3 is 16 amino acids. Germline V lookup: CDR1 LGHNA, CDR2 YSLEER. After removal of 3 bases from V and 4 bases from J, the junction contained 8 bases not matched to a gene. CDR3 DNA: TGCGCCAGCAGCCAGGCCGCGGGGGGGCCCCCAGATACGCAGTATTTT. It yields the protein CASSQAAGGPPDTQYF.

A few counts support this clonotype. The V and J genes are TRBV20-1 and TRBJ2-3; D possibly corresponds to TRBD2 (6 bases). From germline, CDR1 is DFQATT and CDR2 SNEGSKA (reference sequence). Trimming removed 5 bases at V and 6 bases at J, with 12 bases between. The CDR3 loop spans 12 amino acids. CDR3 DNA: TGCAGTGCTCCCGCGGGGAGGGATACGCAGTATTTT. It specifies CSAPAGRDTQYF.

The V and J genes are TRBV12-3 or TRBV12-4 and TRBJ1-4; D call uncertain. Deletions cut 6 bases from V and 6 bases from J, with 8 bases between. This CDR3 spans 12 amino acids. The CDR3 nucleotides are TGTGCCAGCAGGCTCGTGGATGAAAAACTGTTTTTT. Its protein is CASRLVDEKLFF.

V gene TRBV29-1 combines with J gene TRBJ2-7; 7 bases agree with TRBD1. CDR1 is SQVTM, CDR2 ANQGSEA, per germline. V was clipped by 6 bases and J by 2 bases; unmatched bases: 7. The CDR3 is made up of 13 amino acids. CDR3 in amino acids: CSVMTGPTYEQYF. The CDR3 nucleotides read TGCAGCGTCATGACAGGGCCGACCTACGAGCAGTACTTC.

Note on this clonotype: One junction end disagrees with the germline gene, perhaps due to a read error. V gene TRBV11-2 combines with J gene TRBJ1-2; D gene unclear. Looked up from germline, CDR1 is SGHAT and CDR2 is FQNNGV. CDR3 length: 15 amino acids. This chain's CDR3 is CASSLDGKRNYGYTF. The DNA for the CDR3 is TGTGCCAGCAGTTTAGACGGGAAAAGGAACTATGGCTACACCTTC.

The chain links TRBV12-3 or TRBV12-4 to TRBJ2-5; no firm D call. V shed 7 bases and J shed 1 base, with 10 bases lying between them. This CDR3 region has 13 residues. The CDR3, as DNA: TGTGCCAGCACCGGAGAATCCCAAGAGACCCAGTACTTC. Translating it yields CASTGESQETQYF.

This clonotype was seen more than once but under ten times. The rearrangement joins TRBV27 to TRBJ2-7; TRBD1 might be the D (6 bases). V gave up 9 bases and J gave up 3 bases, with 18 bases separating them. CDR1 is MNHEY and CDR2 is SMNVEV in the germline V gene (reference sequence). The CDR3 is made up of 14 amino acids. CDR3 loop: CASRIRDTSYEQYF. DNA for the CDR3: TGTGCCAGTAGAATCCGGGACACTAGCTACGAGCAGTACTTC.

The CDR3 is CASSQWQFMNTEAFF. In DNA, the CDR3 is TGTGCCAGCAGCCAATGGCAGTTCATGAACACTGAAGCTTTCTTT. V is TRBV3-1 and J is TRBJ1-1; D not resolved. The CDR3 covers 15 residues. The V end was cut by 2 bases, the J end by 0 bases, with 10 bases between. Germline V gives CDR1 LGHDT, CDR2 YNNKEL (reference sequence).

This clonotype has only a few counts. This sequence joins TRBV10-3 and TRBJ2-1; 9 positions match TRBD1. Losses at the gene ends were 8 bases for V and 4 bases for J; bases not matched to a gene: 9. This CDR3 contains 15 residues. Germline CDR1 ENHRY, CDR2 SYGVKD. In DNA form, the CDR3 reads TGTGCCATCGGGGTACAGGGGGCGAAATACAATGAGCAGTTCTTC. It specifies CAIGVQGAKYNEQFF.

V and J are TRBV18 and TRBJ1-1, with TRBD1 matching over 8 bases. V was clipped by 2 bases and J by 4 bases; unmatched bases: 9. The CDR3 consists of 16 residues. Germline CDR1 KGHSH, CDR2 LQKENI. CDR3 bases: TGTGCCAGCTCACCATGGCAGGGGGCAAGCACCACTGAAGCTTTCTTT. Its translation is CASSPWQGASTTEAFF.

The CDR3 spells CASSYSRRVQGGYTF. The CDR3 nucleotides read TGTGCCAGCAGTTACTCACGCAGAGTTCAAGGCGGCTACACCTTC. The chain combines TRBV6-5 with TRBJ1-2; D gene ambiguous. CDR3 length: 15 amino acids. Trimming removed 0 bases from V and 8 bases from J, with 16 bases in between. Germline CDR1 is MNHEY and CDR2 is SVGAGI.

This clonotype was picked up a small number of times. CDR3 protein: CASSPRGGAMNTEAFF. Written as DNA, the CDR3 is TGTGCCAGCAGCCCGAGGGGGGGGGCTATGAACACTGAAGCTTTCTTT. The gene calls are TRBV4-2 and TRBJ1-1; D possibly corresponds to TRBD1 (6 bases). The ends were cut back, 4 bases at V and 0 bases at J, with 15 bases in the middle. CDR3 length: 16 residues. Germline CDR1 LGHNA, CDR2 YNFKEQ.

This clonotype was seen more than once but under ten times. CDR3 protein: CASSYGPGGGRGTQYF. DNA for the CDR3: TGTGCCAGCAGTTACGGCCCAGGGGGAGGTCGGGGGACCCAGTACTTC. The chain recombines TRBV6-5 with TRBJ2-5; tentative D call: TRBD1 (7 bases). The CDR3 has 16 amino acids. CDR1 and CDR2 from the germline V gene are MNHEY and SVGAGI. V dropped 2 bases and J dropped 7 bases, with 20 bases sitting between them.

This chain connects TRBV7-2 to TRBJ2-1, with a weak D call TRBD2 (8 bases). The ends were cut back, 11 bases at V and 4 bases at J, with 21 bases in the middle. CDR3 length: 15 residues. Germline values: CDR1 SGHTA, CDR2 FQGNSA. CDR3 amino acids: CASRGAGGLYNEQFF. In nucleotides, the CDR3 is TGTGCCTCCAGGGGGGCGGGGGGTTTATACAATGAGCAGTTCTTC.

The genes are TRBV13 and TRBJ2-7; TRBD1 matches at 7 bases. CDR1 and CDR2 from the germline V gene are PRHDT and FYEKMQ (reference sequence). V lost 4 bases and J lost 2; bases outside the gene matches: 8. The CDR3 is 15 amino acids. The CDR3 nucleotides are TGTGCCAGCAGCTCCTCCGGACAGGTCGCCTACGAGCAGTACTTC. The encoded protein is CASSSSGQVAYEQYF.

The genes are TRBV5-6 and TRBJ2-1; the D gene is possibly TRBD2 (5 bases). Germline V gene sequence: CDR1 SGHDT, CDR2 YYEEEE. The CDR3 runs to 14 residues. The germline V and J ends were trimmed by 5 bases and 0 bases, with 9 bases remaining between them. CDR3 in amino acids: CASRDWGSYNEQFF. The CDR3 coding sequence is TGTGCCAGCAGGGACTGGGGCTCCTACAATGAGCAGTTCTTC.

The chain links TRBV6-1 to TRBJ1-6; 10 bases line up with TRBD1. The germline V gene encodes CDR1 MNHNS and CDR2 SASEGT. J lost 15 bases, V lost 6 bases, and 17 bases had no gene match. This CDR3 region has 16 residues. The CDR3 loop reads CASRSKSGQGSTHLHF. The CDR3 DNA is TGTGCCAGCAGGTCCAAATCGGGACAGGGGAGTACGCACCTCCACTTT.

In this sample, this clonotype turned up once. V and J are TRBV12-3 or TRBV12-4 and TRBJ2-6; D is perhaps TRBD2 (5 bases). CDR3 length equals 17 residues. V lost 3 bases to trimming and J lost 5 bases, with 17 bases between them. This CDR3 is CASSLGVRGRWANVLTF. The CDR3 DNA follows: TGTGCCAGCAGTTTGGGCGTCCGAGGGCGATGGGCCAACGTCCTGACTTTC.